The rows below give T cell receptor beta chains drawn from one sample of a study of CD8+ T cells in alopecia areata. Sequencing was performed with immunoSEQ multiplex PCR; in TCRdb, only in-frame clones are kept and a portion is missing. Seen here are approximately 140,000 clones, 40% to 50% observed once, and the top ten hold more than 6.5%. The sample comprised CD4+ T cells sorted from blood. These receptors came from a human donor with alopecia areata. Each CDR3 is given with its conserved first and last residue. D genes are given only for firm matches. Clone size is shown for a subset of rows, as once, few, many or a class of expanded clone.

J gene	D gene	V gene	clone size	CDR3 length	CDR3 DNA	CDR3 protein
TRBJ2-6	.	TRBV5-1	once	16	TGCGCCAGCAAGGTGGCAATGAGCTCTGGGGCCAACGTCCTGACTTTC	CASKVAMSSGANVLTF
TRBJ1-1	.	TRBV29-1	.	13	TGCAGCGTAGCCGGGACTCCTACACTGGAAGCTTTCTTT	CSVAGTPTLEAFF
TRBJ1-2	TRBD1	TRBV28	.	15	TGTGCCAGCAGAGGACAGGGGGCAAATAACTATGGCTACACCTTC	CASRGQGANNYGYTF
TRBJ2-7	TRBD1	TRBV28	few	12	TGTGCCAGCAGGGACAGGGGGTACGAGCAGTACTTC	CASRDRGYEQYF
TRBJ2-1	TRBD1	TRBV4-2	.	16	TGTGCCAGCAGCGCTACGCAGGGGGCAAGTAACAATGAGCAGTTCTTC	CASSATQGASNNEQFF
TRBJ2-5	TRBD1	TRBV6-1	.	17	TGTGCCAGCAGTGAAGCGCGAAGGGGGCTGCGACAAGAGACCCAGTACTTC	CASSEARRGLRQETQYF
TRBJ1-2	TRBD1	TRBV30	.	15	TGTGCCTGGAGTGCGACCCCGACAGGGGTGGGTGGCTACACCTTC	CAWSATPTGVGGYTF
TRBJ2-5	.	TRBV28	.	14	TGTGCCAGCAGCCGGGGCAGGTACCAAGAGACCCAGTACTTC	CASSRGRYQETQYF
TRBJ2-3	TRBD2	TRBV4-2	.	13	TGTGCCAGCGGGACTAGCAGTTCAGATACGCAGTATTTT	CASGTSSSDTQYF
TRBJ2-7	.	TRBV5-6	.	13	TGTGCCAGCAGCTTGGACACATCCTACGAGCAGTACTTC	CASSLDTSYEQYF
TRBJ2-1	TRBD2	TRBV7-3	.	16	TGTGCCAGCAGCCCCCAGGCCGGGAGGGCCTTCGATGAGCAGTTCTTC	CASSPQAGRAFDEQFF
TRBJ2-1	TRBD2	TRBV29-1	few	15	TGCAGCGTTCTCGTAGCGGGAGGGCCGGGAAATGAGCAGTTCTTC	CSVLVAGGPGNEQFF
TRBJ2-7	TRBD1	TRBV7-9	.	17	TGTGCCAGCAGCGTAGGGGACAGGGCCATCGCGGGGTACGAGCAGTACTTC	CASSVGDRAIAGYEQYF
TRBJ2-1	TRBD2	TRBV25-1	.	16	TGTGCCAGCAGTGAATCCGTCGGACTAGCGGGCAATGAGCAGTTCTTC	CASSESVGLAGNEQFF
TRBJ2-1	TRBD1	TRBV7-3	.	15	TGTGCCAGCAGCCGATTTACAGGGGAGATCAATGAGCAGTTCTTC	CASSRFTGEINEQFF
TRBJ2-7	TRBD2	TRBV6-5	.	15	TGTGCCAGCAGTTACTCTCTAGCGGGAGGGTACGAGCAGTACTTC	CASSYSLAGGYEQYF
TRBJ1-2	TRBD1	TRBV14	.	15	TGTGCCAGCAGCCAAGCCGGGACAGCGAACTATGGCTACACCTTC	CASSQAGTANYGYTF
TRBJ1-5	.	TRBV4-2	.	12	TGTGCCAGCAGCCAAGTGGATCAGCCCCAGCATTTT	CASSQVDQPQHF
TRBJ2-7	.	TRBV4-1	few	14	TGCGCCAGCAGCCAAGGAAATAGCGGTCTCGAGCAGTACTTC	CASSQGNSGLEQYF
TRBJ1-2	.	TRBV18	.	14	TGTGCCAGCTCGCCCTATCCTTCTAACTATGGCTACACCTTC	CASSPYPSNYGYTF
TRBJ2-5	TRBD2	TRBV28	.	16	TGTGCCAGCAGTTTTCGACTAGCGGGAGAGGGGGAGACCCAGTACTTC	CASSFRLAGEGETQYF
TRBJ2-7	.	TRBV29-1	.	13	TGCAGCGTTGGGGCAACTCCAAAGAGCGAGCAGTACTTC	CSVGATPKSEQYF
TRBJ1-1	.	TRBV29-1	.	12	TGCAGCGTTGTGGTGATCAACACTGAAGCTTTCTTT	CSVVVINTEAFF
TRBJ1-2	.	TRBV25-1	once	15	TGTGCCAGCAGTGAAACGGCAGGCAACTTCTATGGCTACACCTTC	CASSETAGNFYGYTF
TRBJ2-7	TRBD2	TRBV29-1	.	13	TGCAGCGTCCGCGGGGGGAACTCCTACGAGCAGTACTTC	CSVRGGNSYEQYF
TRBJ2-5	.	TRBV28	.	14	TGTGCCAGCACCCTAGGGGGCCTAGCGGAGACCCAGTACTTC	CASTLGGLAETQYF
TRBJ2-1	TRBD1	TRBV5-1	.	15	TGCGCCAGCAGCTTGGGGGACAGGGATTACAGGGAGCAGTTCTTC	CASSLGDRDYREQFF
TRBJ1-2	.	TRBV5-1	few	12	TGCGCCAGCAGCCCGGACCTCTATGGCTACACCTTC	CASSPDLYGYTF
TRBJ2-1	.	TRBV30	.	16	TGTGCCTGGAGCATGATAGCGGCTAATTCCTACAATGAGCAGTTCTTC	CAWSMIAANSYNEQFF
TRBJ2-1	.	TRBV5-1	few	13	TGCTCCTCAAGGAGGGAATCCTACAATGAGCAGTTCTTC	CSSRRESYNEQFF
TRBJ2-1	TRBD2	TRBV28	.	17	TGTGCCAGCAGTTTAGGGTCACTAGCGGGAGTGATCAATGAGCAGTTCTTC	CASSLGSLAGVINEQFF
TRBJ1-2	.	TRBV4-2	.	15	TGTGCCAGCAGCCAAGATGAATCGAGTGGCTATGGCTACACCTTC	CASSQDESSGYGYTF
TRBJ1-1	TRBD1	TRBV30	.	14	TGTGCCTGGAGTGTACGAAGACAGGGCGGAGAAGCTTTCTTT	CAWSVRRQGGEAFF
TRBJ2-7	TRBD2	TRBV18	.	15	TGTGCCAGCTCACCACCGGGACCGGGGGGCTACGAGCAGTACTTC	CASSPPGPGGYEQYF
TRBJ2-1	TRBD1	TRBV5-4	.	16	TGTGCCAGCAGCTTTGGCCGGACAGGGGGCCGGAATGAGCAGTTCTTC	CASSFGRTGGRNEQFF
TRBJ1-2	.	TRBV29-1	.	12	TGCAGCGTTGACAGGACAGAGTATGGCTACACCTTC	CSVDRTEYGYTF
TRBJ2-4	.	TRBV29-1	few	13	TGCAGCGTTGAAAGGACAGTCAAAAACATTCAGTACTTC	CSVERTVKNIQYF
TRBJ2-1	.	TRBV18	.	13	TGTGCCAGCTCAGAGACCGGGACGAATGAGCAGTTCTTC	CASSETGTNEQFF
TRBJ2-1	TRBD1	TRBV28	few	13	TGTGCCACTAGAACGACAGGGGGCCCTGAGCAGTTCTTC	CATRTTGGPEQFF
TRBJ2-3	TRBD1	TRBV4-2	.	16	TGTGCCAGCAGCCCGGCCGGGACAGGGGTCACAGATACGCAGTATTTT	CASSPAGTGVTDTQYF
TRBJ1-2	.	TRBV30	.	11	TGTGCCTGGACAGTAAACTATGGCTACACCTTC	CAWTVNYGYTF
TRBJ2-1	TRBD1	TRBV4-2	.	16	TGTGCCAGCAGCCAGCGGGGACAGGGACAATACAATGAGCAGTTCTTC	CASSQRGQGQYNEQFF
TRBJ2-7	.	TRBV5-6	few	15	TGTGCCAGCAGACCCGTTGGGGGGACCGAGGGAGAGCAGTACTTC	CASRPVGGTEGEQYF
TRBJ2-1	.	TRBV11-2	.	15	TGTGCCAGCAGCTTAGCCGAGAGTGCTTTGGCTGAGCAGTTCTTC	CASSLAESALAEQFF
TRBJ2-2	TRBD2	TRBV5-1	.	15	TGCGCCAGCAGTTTAAGCGGGGCGAACACCGGGGAGCTGTTTTTT	CASSLSGANTGELFF
TRBJ2-3	TRBD2	TRBV29-1	.	15	TGCAGCGTTTTGAGACTAGCGGGAGGGCCAAATACGCAGTATTTT	CSVLRLAGGPNTQYF
TRBJ1-4	.	TRBV30	.	12	TGTGCCTGGAGTACGACTAATGAAAAACTGTTTTTT	CAWSTTNEKLFF
TRBJ2-5	TRBD1	TRBV5-1	.	13	TGCGCCAGCAGCTCGGGACAGGAAGAGACCCAGTACTTC	CASSSGQEETQYF
TRBJ2-7	.	TRBV2	.	12	TGTGCCAGCAGGCCCCCCTCCTACGAGCAGTACTTC	CASRPPSYEQYF
TRBJ2-3	.	TRBV2	once	12	TGTGCCAGCAGTGAAATGTCGGATACGCAGTATTTT	CASSEMSDTQYF
TRBJ1-2	.	TRBV7-2	.	15	TGTGCCAGCAGCTTAGAAGGGTTAGCTAACTATGGCTACACCTTC	CASSLEGLANYGYTF
TRBJ2-1	TRBD2	TRBV5-1	few	18	TGCGCCAGCAGTTCGGGACTAGCGGGCGTACCCTTTGCGGATGAGCAGTTCTTC	CASSSGLAGVPFADEQFF
TRBJ2-7	TRBD2	TRBV27	.	15	TGTGCCAGCAGTTTATCGCCTAGCGGTACCTACGAGCAGTACTTC	CASSLSPSGTYEQYF